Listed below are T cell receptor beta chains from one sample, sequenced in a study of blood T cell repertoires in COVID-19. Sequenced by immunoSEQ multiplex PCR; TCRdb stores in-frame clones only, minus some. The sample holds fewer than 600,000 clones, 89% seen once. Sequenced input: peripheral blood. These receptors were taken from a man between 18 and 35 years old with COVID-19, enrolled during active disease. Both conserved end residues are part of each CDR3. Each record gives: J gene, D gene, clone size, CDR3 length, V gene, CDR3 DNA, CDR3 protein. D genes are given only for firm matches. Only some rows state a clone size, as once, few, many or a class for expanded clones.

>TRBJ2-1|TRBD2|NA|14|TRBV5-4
TGTGCCAGCAGCTTTAGCGGGGGGGCGGCTGAGCAGTTCTTC
CASSFSGGAAEQFF
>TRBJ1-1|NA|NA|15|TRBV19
TGTGCCAGTAGTATCTCCCAGGGAGGAAACACTGAAGCTTTCTTT
CASSISQGGNTEAFF
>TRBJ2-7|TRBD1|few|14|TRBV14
TGTGCCAGCAGCCCCGGGACAGGGGTGCAAGAGCAGTACTTC
CASSPGTGVQEQYF
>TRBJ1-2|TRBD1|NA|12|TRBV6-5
TGTGCCAGCAGGACAGGGAAGTATGGCTACACCTTC
CASRTGKYGYTF
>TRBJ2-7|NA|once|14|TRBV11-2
TGTGCCAGCAGCTTAAGAGGTCGTTCCTACGAGCAGTACTTC
CASSLRGRSYEQYF
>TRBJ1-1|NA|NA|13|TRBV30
TGTGCCTGGAGTGTACAGGGAGACACTGAAGCTTTCTTT
CAWSVQGDTEAFF
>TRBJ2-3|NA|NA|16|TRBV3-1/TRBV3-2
NA
CASSSSGGKLPDTQYF
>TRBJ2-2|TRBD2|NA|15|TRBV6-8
TGTGCCAGCAGTCCCTTAGCGGGGAAAAGAGGGGAGCTGTTTTTT
CASSPLAGKRGELFF
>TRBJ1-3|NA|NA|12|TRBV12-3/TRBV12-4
TGTGCCAGCAGTCCCACAGGAAACACCATATATTTT
CASSPTGNTIYF
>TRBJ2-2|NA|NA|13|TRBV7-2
TGTGCCAGCAGCTTATCGGGGAGCGGGGAGCTGTTTTTT
CASSLSGSGELFF
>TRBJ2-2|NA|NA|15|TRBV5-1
TGCGCCAGCAGCTTGGAGCCAGGAGGGGCCGGGGAGCTGTTTTTT
CASSLEPGGAGELFF
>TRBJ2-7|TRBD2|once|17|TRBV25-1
TGTGCCAGCAGTCCCAAACCACGGGAGGCCCCCCACTACGAGCAGTACTTC
CASSPKPREAPHYEQYF
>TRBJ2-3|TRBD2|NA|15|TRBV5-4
TGTGCCAGCAGTGAAGCGGGGGGTTCGACAGATACGCAGTATTTT
CASSEAGGSTDTQYF
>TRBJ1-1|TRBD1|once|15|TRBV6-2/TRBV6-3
TGTGCCAGCAGTTACGGGGGACAGGCGGTTACTGAAGCTTTCTTT
CASSYGGQAVTEAFF